This TCR beta chain stems from a study of blood T cell repertoires in COVID-19. Germline assignment: CDR1 SGDLS and CDR2 YYNGEE. This CDR3 has 16 amino acids. The V segment lost 4 bases and the J segment 2 bases; nucleotides outside the gene matches: 5. Followed over time, Seattle patients had been enrolled while infection was active. Per the study methods: Counts of nucleated cells, estimated from reference gene primer amplification, were obtained. Produced via immunoSEQ multiplex PCR; TCRdb's table is partial and in-frame only. V, J and clone size are taken as reported in that table, and D and trimming were inferred from the DNA itself. In the table there are approximately 280,000 clones, approximately 88% of which are singletons.

The chain is built from TRBV9 and TRBJ2-2, with 10 bases fitting TRBD2. The sequence derives from a human donor with COVID-19, enrolled during active disease. The donor label of this sample is uncertain. Sample: peripheral blood. The chain's CDR3 is CASSPGLAVNTGELFF. CDR3 bases: TGTGCCAGCAGCCCCGGACTAGCGGTCAACACCGGGGAGCTGTTTTTT.